This T cell receptor beta chain was recorded in a study of cytomegalovirus exposure and HLA in healthy donors. This clone came up a few times. Its target is not known. In the PCR, 60 Vbeta and 13 Jbeta primers were used. Generated by immunoSEQ multiplex PCR, the TCRdb table keeps only in-frame clones and is missing some. The data contain 89,000 or so clones, less than 85% of them singletons. Study results and limitations: Most sequenced TCRs were rare (though some public TCRs occurred in many donors). A prior analysis recorded that most TCR beta V segments were productive about 90% or about 30% of the time.

There are 17 residues in the CDR3. Germline CDR1 is SGHVS and CDR2 is FNYEAQ. The J segment lost 5 bases and the V segment lost 5 bases, leaving 11 bases of the junction unmatched. Sequencing was carried out using PBMCs. The J gene is TRBJ2-2, the V gene TRBV7-6; 10 bases are shared with TRBD2. This clonotype was obtained from a man between 60 and 75 years old in good health and CMV-seronegative. The CDR3: CASSPTSGLPVTGELFF. CDR3 nucleotide sequence: TGTGCCAGCAGCCCGACTAGCGGGCTACCGGTGACCGGGGAGCTGTTTTTT. Full variable domain (rest looked up from reference TRBV7-6 and TRBJ2-2): GAGVSQSPRYKVTKRGQDVALRCDPISGHVSLYWYRQALGQGPEFLTYFNYEAQQDKSGLPNDRFSAERPEGSISTLTIQRTEQRDSAMYRCASSPTSGLPVTGELFFGEGSRLTVL.